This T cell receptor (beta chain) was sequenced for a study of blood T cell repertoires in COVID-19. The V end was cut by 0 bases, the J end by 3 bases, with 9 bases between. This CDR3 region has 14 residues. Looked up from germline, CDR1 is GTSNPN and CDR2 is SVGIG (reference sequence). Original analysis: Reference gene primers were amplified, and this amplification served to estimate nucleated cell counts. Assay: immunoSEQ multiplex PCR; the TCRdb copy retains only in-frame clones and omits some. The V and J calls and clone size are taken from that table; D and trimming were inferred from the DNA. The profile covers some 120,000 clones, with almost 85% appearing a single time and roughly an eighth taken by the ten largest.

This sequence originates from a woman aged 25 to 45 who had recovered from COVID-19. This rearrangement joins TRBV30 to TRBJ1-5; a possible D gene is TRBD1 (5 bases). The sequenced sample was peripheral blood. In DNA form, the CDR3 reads TGTGCCTGGAGTGTATCGGGGGACAATCAGCCCCAGCATTTT. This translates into CAWSVSGDNQPQHF.